These T cell receptor beta chains were read from a single sample in a study of shared clonotypes between healthy human individuals. Profiling relied on immunoSEQ multiplex PCR, and the TCRdb table lists in-frame clones only, not all of them. The table shows 1,500,000 or so clones, with roughly 97% occurring only once. Sequencing was performed on naive CD4+ T cells sorted from blood. These receptors all stem from a man in his thirties or forties in good health. Each CDR3 is given with its conserved first and last residue. A D gene is named only where the DNA matches it firmly. Clone size appears in some rows only: once, few, many, or a class for an expanded clone.

TRBD1	TRBV11-2	NA	TRBJ1-2	TGTGCCAGCAGCTTAGGCGTTGGGACAGGGGGGAGCTATGGCTACACCTTC	CASSLGVGTGGSYGYTF
NA	TRBV10-3	NA	TRBJ2-1	TGTGCCATCAGGGCTAGCCCTCATGAGCAGTTCTTC	CAIRASPHEQFF
TRBD2	TRBV7-2	NA	TRBJ2-2	TGTGCCAGCAGCTTAGTAGCGGGAGCTACCGGGGAGCTGTTTTTT	CASSLVAGATGELFF
NA	TRBV18	NA	TRBJ2-7	TGTGCCAGCTCACGGGACATATCAAGCTCCTACGAGCAGTACTTC	CASSRDISSSYEQYF
TRBD1	TRBV14	NA	TRBJ1-5	TGTGCCAGCAGCCATGATCGGACAGGGGGCAGAAGTCAGCCCCAGCATTTT	CASSHDRTGGRSQPQHF
TRBD2	TRBV7-2	NA	TRBJ2-7	TGTGCCAGCAGCCCGGGACTAGCGGTTTCCTACGAGCAGTACTTC	CASSPGLAVSYEQYF
NA	TRBV28	once	TRBJ1-1	TGTGCCAGCAGTTTATACGGACGCACTGAAGCTTTCTTT	CASSLYGRTEAFF
NA	TRBV15	once	TRBJ1-1	TGTGCCACCAGCAGAGGGGGGGACAACATAAGGCGTGCTTTCTTT	CATSRGGDNIRRAFF
NA	TRBV9	NA	TRBJ1-1	TGTGCCAGCAGCGTAGGCCAGGGAGGCACTGAAGCTTTCTTT	CASSVGQGGTEAFF
NA	TRBV5-4	NA	TRBJ2-1	TGTGCCGTAAATCCAGGGGGGAAGTGGAATGAGCAGTTCTTC	CAVNPGGKWNEQFF
TRBD1	TRBV7-2	NA	TRBJ2-1	TGTGCCAGCAGCCTACAGGGACAGTACAATGAGCAGTTCTTC	CASSLQGQYNEQFF
NA	TRBV27	NA	TRBJ1-3	TGTGCCAGCAGTTTATCGGGGCCTGGAAACACCATATATTTT	CASSLSGPGNTIYF
NA	TRBV30	NA	TRBJ1-1	TGTGCCTGGAGTGTGGGGATCATGAACACTGAAGCTTTCTTT	CAWSVGIMNTEAFF
NA	TRBV7-6	NA	TRBJ1-1	TGTGCCAGCAGCCCGGAAGGACTAAGGGGTTTGGCTTTCTTT	CASSPEGLRGLAFF
NA	TRBV5-5	NA	TRBJ1-1	TGTGCCACGTGGGCCCGGGAGACAAACACTGAAGCTTTCTTT	CATWARETNTEAFF
NA	TRBV5-5	once	TRBJ2-1	TGTGCCAGCAGCTTTCTAGGCCTGGGTGAGCAGTTCTTC	CASSFLGLGEQFF
NA	TRBV28	NA	TRBJ1-3	TGTGCCAGCAGTTTGGCGGTCCCTCCTGGAAACACCATATATTTT	CASSLAVPPGNTIYF
TRBD1	TRBV5-1	NA	TRBJ2-2	TGCGCCAGCAGCTCGAAGCCGGGGACAGGGACCAACACCGGGGAGCTGTTTTTT	CASSSKPGTGTNTGELFF
NA	TRBV18	NA	TRBJ2-3	TGTGCCAGCTCACCACTGCGTCAGGGGGAAGTACTAGCGGTCCACCGGGATACGCAGTATTTT	CASSPLRQGEVLAVHRDTQYF
TRBD2	TRBV10-1	NA	TRBJ2-2	TGCGCCAGCAATAGCGGGAGGGCCGGGGAGCTGTTTTTT	CASNSGRAGELFF
TRBD2	TRBV29-1	NA	TRBJ2-4	TGCAGCGTTGAAGCCCCTAGCGGGATACACATTCAGTACTTC	CSVEAPSGIHIQYF
TRBD2	TRBV7-2	NA	TRBJ2-1	TGTGCCAGCAGCCCTCCCGGGACTAGCGGGAGAACGAATGAGCAGTTCTTC	CASSPPGTSGRTNEQFF
NA	TRBV29-1	NA	TRBJ1-2	TGCAGCGTTGCCACAGGGTGGAATGGCTACACCTTC	CSVATGWNGYTF
TRBD1	TRBV6-1	NA	TRBJ1-2	TGTGCCAGCACGCAGGGGGCGCTTTCGTTGGGTGGCTACACCTTC	CASTQGALSLGGYTF
TRBD2	TRBV29-1	NA	TRBJ2-7	TGCAGCGTGAGGAACGGGGGGAAAACCTACGAGCAGTACTTC	CSVRNGGKTYEQYF
NA	TRBV7-7	NA	TRBJ2-1	TGTGCCAGTAGCCCGGGGCTGGGGGGCCCCAATGAGCAGTTCTTC	CASSPGLGGPNEQFF
NA	TRBV5-1	once	TRBJ2-6	TGCGCCAGCAGCTTGGACAGGATCTCTGGGGCCAACGTCCTGACTTTC	CASSLDRISGANVLTF
NA	TRBV9	NA	TRBJ2-4	TGTGCCAGCAGCGATGGCCCTGAAAACATTCAGTACTTC	CASSDGPENIQYF
TRBD1	TRBV5-5	NA	TRBJ2-6	TGTGCCAGCAGCCGAACAGGGACAGCCTCTGGGGCCAACGTCCTGACTTTC	CASSRTGTASGANVLTF
TRBD2	TRBV19	NA	TRBJ2-1	TGTGCCAGTAACCAGCGGGAGGGAGTTGAGCAGTTCTTC	CASNQREGVEQFF
NA	TRBV28	NA	TRBJ1-1	TGTGCCAGCAGTTTCCGGCAGGGCTCCCTTAGAAACACTGAAGCTTTCTTT	CASSFRQGSLRNTEAFF
TRBD1	TRBV6-1	NA	TRBJ2-7	TGTGCCAGCAGTAAGGACAGGGACGAGCAGTACTTC	CASSKDRDEQYF
TRBD2	TRBV5-1	NA	TRBJ2-1	TGCGCCAGCAGCTTGGCGGTTCAGCGGGGTAACAATGAGCAGTTCTTC	CASSLAVQRGNNEQFF
TRBD1	TRBV28	NA	TRBJ1-5	TGTGCCAGCAGACCAGGGGACAGGCTCAATCAGCCCCAGCATTTT	CASRPGDRLNQPQHF
NA	TRBV7-8	NA	TRBJ2-5	TGTGCCAGCAGCTTAGGCGGGACATGGCCTGCCCTACTTGAGACCCAGTACTTC	CASSLGGTWPALLETQYF
NA	TRBV5-1	NA	TRBJ2-5	TGCGCCAGCAGCGCCCACGGGACGGACCTCCAGGAGACCCAGTACTTC	CASSAHGTDLQETQYF
TRBD2	TRBV10-3	NA	TRBJ2-1	TGTGCCATCAGTGGCCGAAGACTAGCGGGAGGGCCATACAATGAGCAGTTCTTC	CAISGRRLAGGPYNEQFF
NA	TRBV15	NA	TRBJ1-2	TGTGCCACCAGCAGAGATCGGGGCTATGGCTACACCTTC	CATSRDRGYGYTF
TRBD1	TRBV9	NA	TRBJ2-4	TGTGCCAGCAGCCCCGCCGGACAGGGGAAAAACATTCAGTACTTC	CASSPAGQGKNIQYF